This T cell receptor (beta chain) was retrieved from a study of control samples from healthy donors and cancer patients. Data came from immunoSEQ multiplex PCR; TCRdb stores just in-frame clones and leaves some out. This sample has roughly 43,000 clones; around 87% occur once, and the top ten carry 10%. Germline V gene lookup returns CDR1 MDHEN and CDR2 SYDVKM. V was cut by 3 bases and J by 4 bases, with 12 bases left in between. The CDR3 runs 14 residues. The sequence was collected from a woman aged 55-69 years with lung cancer. Material: PBMCs. The genes are TRBV28 and TRBJ1-1; no definite D call. The CDR3 nucleotides are TGTGCCAGCAGTTTCGCGGGGTCGCGCACTGAAGCTTTCTTT. It translates to CASSFAGSRTEAFF.